Below are 13 T cell receptor beta chains sequenced from a single sample in a study of T cell responses to AZD1222 COVID-19 vaccine (dated by TCRdb to about 2021). Libraries were constructed by the immunoSEQ multiplex PCR assay. Imported from immuneACCESS, the table was reduced by TCRdb to in-frame sequences with V and J called. These copies leave out some clones; in studies compared against another copy, an unresolved V gene accounts for under half, and the cause of the remainder is not known. The table for this sample lists 210,000 or so clones; around 94% of them were counted only once. The ten largest clonotypes hold over 1.5% of the sample. This sample's time point label indicates: about 28 days (+/-7) after the second vaccine dose. In the paper's terms, the treatment or condition label means: meningococcal conjugate vaccine given as trial control. The specimen comprised peripheral blood, sampled 28 days after the second dose of the MenACWY control vaccine. These TCRs come from an adult who received the MenACWY meningococcal vaccine as a control.

This chain links TRBV7-3 with TRBJ2-7; a possible D gene is TRBD2 (5 bases). Between the trimmed V and J ends, which lost 5 bases and 0 bases, there was a span of 8 bases. The CDR3 is 13 amino acids. The germline V gene has CDR1 SGHTA and CDR2 FQGTGA. CDR3 coding DNA: TGTGCCAGCAGCCCGGAGGACTCCTACGAGCAGTACTTC. Its translation: CASSPEDSYEQYF. Using reference TRBV7-3 and TRBJ2-7 for the parts outside the CDR3, the full variable domain is GAGVSQTPSNKVTEKGKYVELRCDPISGHTALYWYRQSLGQGPEFLIYFQGTGAADDSGLPNDRFFAVRPEGSVSTLKIQRTERGDSAVYLCASSPEDSYEQYFGPGTRLTVT.

The genes are TRBV7-2 and TRBJ2-1; 10 bases are a match to TRBD1. The length of the CDR3 is 15 residues. The trim removed 2 bases at V and 8 bases at J, leaving 6 bases unmatched. The germline V gene encodes CDR1 SGHTA and CDR2 FQGNSA. This CDR3 reads CASSLTGQGGDEQFF. The CDR3 region has the DNA TGTGCCAGCAGCTTAACAGGACAGGGGGGAGATGAGCAGTTCTTC.

The chain joins TRBV19 to TRBJ2-7; no clear D gene. There are 15 residues in the CDR3. Per the germline V gene, CDR1 is LNHDA and CDR2 is SQIVND (reference sequence). V was cut by 1 base and J by 7 bases, with 17 bases left in between. This CDR3 is CASSIGSWTDLEQYF. In DNA, the CDR3 is TGTGCCAGTAGTATAGGGAGCTGGACGGACCTGGAGCAGTACTTC.

The chain couples TRBV19 to TRBJ1-5, with 8 bases aligning to TRBD1. Germline V CDR1 and CDR2: LNHDA, SQIVND (reference sequence). The length of the CDR3 is 15 residues. V was pared by 3 bases and J by 0 bases, with 1 base of the junction left unmatched. The CDR3, as DNA: TGTGCCAGTAGTATGACAGGGGATAGCAATCAGCCCCAGCATTTT. The encoded protein is CASSMTGDSNQPQHF.

This chain connects TRBV5-4 to TRBJ1-1; D might be TRBD1 (6 bases). Trimming removed 4 bases at V and 1 base at J, with 8 bases between. This CDR3 has 13 amino acids. The germline gives CDR1 SGHNT, CDR2 YYREEE (reference sequence). CDR3 sequence: CASSRRGNTEAFF. CDR3 DNA sequence: TGTGCCAGCAGCCGCAGGGGGAACACTGAAGCTTTCTTT.

The chain links TRBV6-6 to TRBJ2-1; 12 bases are a match to TRBD2. Per the germline V gene, CDR1 is MNHNY and CDR2 is SVGAGI (reference sequence). The CDR3 length is 17 residues. V was clipped by 5 bases and J by 4 bases; unmatched bases: 9. The CDR3 sequence is CASSQNLAGGRYNEQFF. Written as DNA, the CDR3 is TGTGCCAGCAGTCAAAATCTAGCGGGAGGGCGGTACAATGAGCAGTTCTTC.

The chain recombines TRBV5-5 with TRBJ2-3, with a weak D call TRBD2 (6 bases). CDR3 length: 15 residues. Germline lookup yields CDR1 SGHKS and CDR2 YYEKEE (reference sequence). V lost 4 bases and J 8 bases, leaving 20 bases between the germline ends. This chain's CDR3 is CASSPLRAGQATQYF. CDR3 bases: TGTGCCAGCAGCCCCCTACGCGCGGGGCAGGCTACGCAGTATTTT.

The V and J genes are TRBV3-1 (or the pseudogene TRBV3-2) and TRBJ1-2, with D tentatively TRBD1 (6 bases). Looked up from germline, CDR1 is LGHDT and CDR2 is YNNKEL (reference sequence). The CDR3 extends over 17 amino acids. V was cut by 4 bases and J by 1 base, with 19 bases left in between. This CDR3 is CASSPGDGSYLNYGYTF. As DNA, the CDR3 is TGTGCCAGCAGCCCAGGGGACGGGAGCTATCTTAACTATGGCTACACCTTC.

The chain recombines TRBV7-8 with TRBJ2-2; 7 bases fit TRBD2. CDR1 and CDR2 from the germline V gene are SGHVS and FQNEAQ. V trimming: 0 bases; J trimming: 6 bases; junction bases outside the gene matches: 13. The length of the CDR3 is 18 residues. CDR3 sequence (DNA): TGTGCCAGCAGCTTAGCGAGGATTCTGGCGGGAGCGGCCGGGGAGCTGTTTTTT. This sequence encodes CASSLARILAGAAGELFF. Full variable domain (missing parts from reference TRBV7-8 and TRBJ2-2): GAGVSQSPRYKVAKRGQDVALRCDPISGHVSLFWYQQALGQGPEFLTYFQNEAQLDKSGLPSDRFFAERPEGSVSTLKIQRTQQEDSAVYLCASSLARILAGAAGELFFGEGSRLTVL.

CDR3 sequence reads: CASSYGRGLYEQYF. In nucleotides, the CDR3 is TGTGCCAGCAGCTATGGCAGGGGGCTCTACGAGCAGTACTTC. The rearrangement joins TRBV7-8 to TRBJ2-7; the match to TRBD1 covers 8 bases. Germline CDR1 is SGHVS and CDR2 is FQNEAQ. The CDR3 consists of 14 residues. V shed 4 bases, J shed 3 bases, and the junction held 5 bases outside the gene matches.

The CDR3 DNA reads TGTGCCAGCAGCCAAGCCTTAGACGCGTGGAACACCGGGGAGCTGTTTTTT. Protein sequence: CASSQALDAWNTGELFF. This chain uses TRBV3-1 (or the pseudogene TRBV3-2) with TRBJ2-2; D not resolved. The CDR3 has 17 amino acids. With 1 base removed from V and 1 base from J, the gap between germline ends came to 13 bases. Germline V lookup: CDR1 LGHDT, CDR2 YNNKEL (reference sequence).

The V gene is TRBV7-2, the J gene TRBJ2-3, with D possibly being TRBD1 (6 bases). Germline lookup yields CDR1 SGHTA and CDR2 FQGNSA. Trimming pared 5 bases from V and 0 bases from J, leaving 15 bases between. The CDR3 extends over 16 amino acids. Here the CDR3 DNA reads TGTGCCAGCAGCCCGCGGGTGGGGGCCAGCACAGATACGCAGTATTTT. Protein product: CASSPRVGASTDTQYF.

The chain uses TRBV6-4 and TRBJ2-3, with 11 bases that match TRBD2. The germline gives CDR1 MRHNA, CDR2 SNTAGT. CDR3 length equals 15 residues. With V trimmed by 3 bases and J by 2 bases, 1 base remained unmatched. CDR3 sequence (DNA): TGTGCCAGCAGTGAACTAGCGGGGGCCACAGATACGCAGTATTTT. Its protein is CASSELAGATDTQYF.